The 12 T cell receptor beta chains given below trace back to one sample, sequenced in a study of T cells in Graves' hyperthyroidism and ophthalmopathy. Amplification yielded TCR beta CDR3 regions, with RNA transcripts as the source. The TCR CDR3 first-round RT-PCR relied on the HTBI primer set. TCRdb re-called the multiplex PCR reads with MiXCR, one entry per CDR3 protein. The sample includes about 200,000 distinct CDR3 sequences, about 17% of them seen just once. Sequenced sample: blood. Receptor source: a woman between 45 and 60 years old with Graves' hyperthyroidism.

The V and J genes are TRBV20-1 and TRBJ2-1, with 10 bases matching TRBD2. From germline, CDR1 is DFQATT and CDR2 SNEGSKA (reference sequence). This CDR3 has 16 amino acids. The junction had 9 bases not matched to a gene; V was cut back by 0 bases and J by 7 bases. The CDR3 loop reads CSAREVLAGLGNEQFF. The CDR3 nucleotides are TGCAGTGCTAGAGAGGTACTAGCGGGATTAGGGAATGAGCAGTTCTTC.

This clonotype came up many times. The chain is built from TRBV7-3 and TRBJ2-3; possibly TRBD2 for D (5 bases). CDR3 length: 16 residues. The V gene lost 5 bases and the J gene lost 5 bases, with 20 bases spanning the gap. CDR1 is SGHTA, CDR2 FQGTGA, per germline. CDR3 sequence: CASSLTGSGVGDTQYF. The CDR3 nucleotides are TGTGCCAGCAGCCTTACGGGATCCGGGGTTGGAGATACGCAGTATTTT.

CDR3 region: CASSKVGTGGGQFF. The CDR3 DNA reads TGTGCCAGCAGCAAGGTCGGGACAGGAGGCGGGCAGTTCTTC. V is TRBV5-6 and J is TRBJ2-1; 8 positions agree with TRBD1. The V and J ends lost 4 bases and 12 bases, in that order; junction bases with no gene match: 12. Germline assignment: CDR1 SGHDT and CDR2 YYEEEE. The CDR3 sequence is 14 residues long.

At least ten counts were recorded for this clonotype. The chain employs TRBV30 and TRBJ2-1; D may be TRBD1 (5 bases). The CDR3 extends over 14 amino acids. Germline V gene data show CDR1 as GTSNPN and CDR2 as SVGIG (reference sequence). V was clipped by 4 bases and J by 5 bases, with 15 bases between them. CDR3 DNA: TGTGCCTGGAACCAGGGTGTTGGTGACAATGAGCAGTTCTTC. Protein: CAWNQGVGDNEQFF.

With regard to this clonotype: One base away lies a much larger clone, so this may be a sequencing read error. The DNA for the CDR3 is TGTGCCACCAGGACAGGGAAGGACACTGAAGCTTTCTTT. Residues: CATRTGKDTEAFF. The chain couples TRBV15 to TRBJ1-1, with 7 bases fitting TRBD1. This CDR3 is 13 amino acids long. The trim removed 6 bases at V and 3 bases at J, leaving 4 bases unmatched. In germline, CDR1 is LNHNV, CDR2 YYDKDF (reference sequence).

CDR3 sequence: CASTDWVSGEQYF. CDR3 sequence (DNA): TGTGCCAGCACTGACTGGGTTTCGGGTGAGCAGTACTTC. The chain has TRBV3-1 and TRBJ2-7; D ambiguous. V was trimmed by 7 bases and J by 7 bases, leaving 17 bases between them. Germline CDR1 reads LGHDT; CDR2 reads YNNKEL (reference sequence). This CDR3 is built from 13 residues.

Comments on this clonotype: Its ends do not fully match the called genes, so a read error is possible. Here the CDR3 DNA reads TGTACCAGCAGCTCCCTAGCGGGGGGGTACAATGAGCAGTTCTTC. Translation: CTSSSLAGGYNEQFF. J is TRBJ2-1 and V is TRBV7-3; TRBD2 matches 12 bases. Per germline, CDR1 SGHTA and CDR2 FQGTGA. The CDR3 spans 15 residues.

This clonotype was counted ten times or more. The chain couples TRBV20-1 to TRBJ2-7; D is perhaps TRBD2 (6 bases). Germline V gene lookup returns CDR1 DFQATT and CDR2 SNEGSKA (reference sequence). Trimming pared 1 base from V and 2 bases from J, leaving 6 bases between. The CDR3 length is 12 residues. The CDR3 DNA follows: TGCAGTGCTAGAGGACTAGCCTACGAGCAGTACTTC. It encodes CSARGLAYEQYF.

The sample holds a few counts of this clonotype. V gene TRBV29-1 combines with J gene TRBJ2-1, with a weak D call TRBD2 (6 bases). The V end lost 7 bases, the J end lost 0 bases, and 16 bases lay between the germline ends. CDR1 and CDR2 from the germline V gene are SQVTM and ANQGSEA. CDR3 size: 15 residues. CDR3 region: CSATLLALSYNEQFF. The CDR3 DNA reads as TGCAGCGCGACACTTCTAGCGCTCTCCTACAATGAGCAGTTCTTC.

This clonotype is a singleton in its sample. This chain uses TRBV20-1 with TRBJ2-1; TRBD1 matches 7 bases. J was trimmed by 5 bases and V by 6 bases; bases with no gene match: 4. The CDR3 length is 12 residues. From germline, CDR1 is DFQATT and CDR2 SNEGSKA (reference sequence). The CDR3 loop reads CSAGTVNNEQFF. CDR3 DNA: TGCAGTGCCGGGACAGTAAACAATGAGCAGTTCTTC.

This clonotype has just a few counts. The chain carries TRBV24-1 and TRBJ1-2; possible D gene TRBD1, 6 bases. Trimming took off 2 bases at V and 4 bases at J, with 10 bases between the two ends. Germline V gene lookup returns CDR1 KGHDR and CDR2 SFDVKD. The CDR3 totals 14 residues. The CDR3 sequence: CATSDSQGGYGYTF. CDR3 in DNA: TGTGCCACCAGTGATTCACAGGGTGGCTATGGCTACACCTTC.

The chain links TRBV7-9 to TRBJ1-1; tentative D call: TRBD1 (5 bases). From germline, CDR1 is SEHNR and CDR2 FQNEAQ (reference sequence). V was clipped by 5 bases and J by 3 bases, with 16 bases between them. This CDR3 has 15 amino acids. For the CDR3, the DNA is TGTGCCAGCAGCAATAAACAGGAGGAGGACACTGAAGCTTTCTTT. Its protein is CASSNKQEEDTEAFF.